This T cell receptor beta chain originates from a study of regulatory T cells in long-lasting Graves disease. CDR1 and CDR2 (germline): SGDLS, YYNGEE. Deletions cut 4 bases from V and 4 bases from J, with 14 bases between. The CDR3 spans 15 residues. Study-level points and caveats: Less diverse TCR repertoires were seen in persistent Graves' patients than in newly diagnosed ones.

Arm-PCR of CDR3 regions and iRepertoire HTBI primers were used to build TCR beta libraries. Each CDR3 protein gets one entry after TCRdb re-called the multiplex PCR reads with MiXCR. The table shows about 530,000 distinct CDR3 sequences, with approximately 16% occurring only once. A note on this clonotype: The antigen is unknown.

Sample time point: newly diagnosed GD, antithyroid drugs for less than 3 months. With RNA extracted from PBMCs as input, the TCR library was made. These same data were also listed under a study on T cells in Graves' hyperthyroidism and ophthalmopathy. From that report: Most clonotypes expanded in thyroid above 0.001 were likewise present in blood.

This chain links TRBV9 with TRBJ2-2; perhaps D is TRBD1 or TRBD2 (5 bases each). The specimen was peripheral blood mononuclear cells (PBMCs), collected at new diagnosis, from a patient treated with antithyroid drugs. The TCR sequence derives from a woman aged 40-65 years with Graves disease. The CDR3 DNA reads TGTGCCAGCAGCCCCCGGGGCATATCCACCGGGGAGCTGTTTTTT. This gives the protein CASSPRGISTGELFF.